This T cell receptor (beta chain) came from a study of early stage breast cancer tumors. This clone was counted once. Here immunoSEQ multiplex PCR was the method, and the copy in TCRdb shows in-frame clones only, minus some. In the table there are roughly 13,000 clones, roughly three quarters of which are singletons. The source material was normal breast tissue next to the tumor. This receptor was taken from a person between 45 and 65 years old with breast cancer.

The CDR3 loop reads CASSVGTSGRRTYNEQFF. The CDR3 bases are TGTGCCAGCAGCGTAGGGACTAGCGGGAGAAGAACCTACAATGAGCAGTTCTTC. V gene TRBV9 combines with J gene TRBJ2-1; 13 nucleotides line up with TRBD2. Germline V lookup: CDR1 SGDLS, CDR2 YYNGEE. This CDR3 comprises 18 residues. Germline trimming cut 0 bases from V and 2 bases from J; bases unmatched to any gene: 5.